These 30 T cell receptor beta chains were sequenced from one sample in a study of blood T cell repertoires in COVID-19 (dated by TCRdb to between 2020 and 2021). To prepare the library, the immunoSEQ multiplex PCR assay was applied. The clones in this table, taken by TCRdb from immuneACCESS, are in-frame only. Not every clone is retained; where verified, under half of the shortfall comes from an unresolved V gene, and the cause of the rest is unknown. This sample gives 270,000 or so clones in total; 84% of them show up just once. Clones ranked in the top ten supply around 3.7% of the sample. What was sequenced was PBMCs or T cells enriched from blood (not recorded which). The receptors come from a man aged 50-60 years who had recovered from COVID-19.

V usage is TRBV25-1 and J usage is TRBJ2-4, with 8 bases aligning to TRBD1. Germline values: CDR1 MGHDK, CDR2 SYGVNS. The CDR3 contains 15 residues. The J segment lost 9 bases and the V segment lost 1 base, leaving 8 bases of the junction unmatched. The CDR3 loop is CASSELGTGGAIQYF. CDR3 nucleotide sequence: TGTGCCAGCAGTGAATTGGGGACAGGTGGGGCCATTCAGTACTTC.

The V and J genes are TRBV3-1 (or the pseudogene TRBV3-2) and TRBJ2-7; 7 bases agree with TRBD1. The V gene's germline CDR1 is LGHDT and CDR2 YNNKEL (reference sequence). This CDR3 is built from 14 residues. V lost 4 bases to trimming and J lost 1 base; unmatched junction nucleotides: 4. The CDR3 loop reads CASSPRTGSYEQYF. The CDR3 coding sequence is TGTGCCAGCAGCCCACGGACAGGATCCTACGAGCAGTACTTC.

This chain links TRBV29-1 with TRBJ1-6; 11 nucleotides align to TRBD1. The CDR3 totals 13 residues. J gave up 10 bases and V 6 bases, and 5 bases lay outside the gene matches. Germline V lookup: CDR1 SQVTM, CDR2 ANQGSEA. This CDR3 is CSVGTGGRSPLHF. As DNA, the CDR3 is TGCAGCGTCGGGACAGGGGGGAGATCACCCCTCCACTTT.

The V and J genes are TRBV19 and TRBJ2-1; 9 nucleotides align to TRBD1. The CDR3 length is 14 residues. Germline trimming cut 2 bases from V and 5 bases from J; bases unmatched to any gene: 1. CDR1 is LNHDA, CDR2 SQIVND, per germline (reference sequence). The CDR3 DNA is TGTGCCAGTAGTATATGGACAGGGGACAATGAGCAGTTCTTC. This gives the protein CASSIWTGDNEQFF.

This clone was observed a few times. This chain links TRBV18 with TRBJ1-6; D gene uncertain. The germline CDR1 and CDR2 sequences are KGHSH and LQKENI. The ends were cut back, 8 bases at V and 2 bases at J, with 13 bases in the middle. The CDR3 length is 15 residues. The CDR3 nucleotides are TGTGCCAGCCCCCGCGGCCTGGCCTATAATTCACCCCTCCACTTT. Protein: CASPRGLAYNSPLHF.

The gene calls are TRBV10-2 and TRBJ1-4; D gene unclear. CDR3 length equals 14 residues. Between the trimmed V and J ends, which lost 8 bases and 1 base, there was a span of 11 bases. Germline assignment: CDR1 WSHSY and CDR2 SAAADI. The CDR3 reads CASLPGRTNEKLFF. The CDR3 bases are TGCGCCAGCCTTCCGGGTAGAACTAATGAAAAACTGTTTTTT.

This chain links TRBV29-1 with TRBJ2-7; 9 bases map to TRBD2. CDR1 and CDR2 from the germline V gene are SQVTM and ANQGSEA. CDR3 size: 15 residues. The V and J ends lost 4 bases and 6 bases, in that order; junction bases with no gene match: 13. CDR3 nucleotides: TGCAGCGTTGTAGTTATAGCGACTAGCGGTACCGAGCAGTACTTC. It yields the protein CSVVVIATSGTEQYF.

The V and J genes are TRBV18 and TRBJ1-5; D remains unclear. The ends were cut back, 3 bases at V and 3 bases at J, with 15 bases in the middle. This CDR3 comprises 16 residues. CDR1 and CDR2 from the germline V gene are KGHSH and LQKENI. CDR3: CASSPDKILFNQPQHF. The CDR3 bases are TGTGCCAGCTCACCCGACAAGATACTTTTCAATCAGCCCCAGCATTTT.

This chain joins TRBV5-1 and TRBJ2-3; possibly TRBD2 for D (5 bases). This CDR3 region has 14 residues. V shed 2 bases and J shed 2 bases, with 9 bases lying between them. Germline V gene sequence: CDR1 SGHRS, CDR2 YFSETQ. CDR3 nucleotides: TGCGCCAGCAGCTTCTCGAGGGACACAGATACGCAGTATTTT. Residues: CASSFSRDTDTQYF.

The gene calls are TRBV5-4 and TRBJ1-2; possible D gene TRBD1, 5 bases. V was clipped by 2 bases and J by 3 bases, with 11 bases between them. The CDR3 is made up of 14 amino acids. Germline V gives CDR1 SGHNT, CDR2 YYREEE (reference sequence). DNA for the CDR3: TGTGCCAGCAGCTTAGTAGGGGTTTACTATGGCTACACCTTC. Protein product: CASSLVGVYYGYTF. Together with reference TRBV5-4 and TRBJ1-2, the CDR3 gives the full variable domain: ETGVTQSPTHLIKTRGQQVTLRCSSQSGHNTVSWYQQALGQGPQFIFQYYREEENGRGNFPPRFSGLQFPNYSSELNVNALELDDSALYLCASSLVGVYYGYTFGSGTRLTVV.

This chain uses TRBV10-3 with TRBJ2-1; 11 nucleotides agree with TRBD2. Germline trimming cut 6 bases from V and 8 bases from J; bases unmatched to any gene: 9. The CDR3 consists of 15 residues. Germline lookup yields CDR1 ENHRY and CDR2 SYGVKD. The CDR3 nucleotides are TGTGCCATCAGCCCACTAGCGGGGGAGGGCGATGAGCAGTTCTTC. Translation gives CAISPLAGEGDEQFF.

The V and J genes are TRBV6-5 and TRBJ2-7; a weak D match, TRBD2 (6 bases). The CDR3 totals 13 residues. V was pared by 0 bases and J by 3 bases, with 6 bases between. Germline V gene lookup returns CDR1 MNHEY and CDR2 SVGAGI. The CDR3 protein is CASSYSEGYEQYF. Here the CDR3 DNA reads TGTGCCAGCAGTTACTCGGAGGGCTACGAGCAGTACTTC.

The rearrangement joins TRBV9 to TRBJ2-7; D is possibly TRBD2 (5 bases). The V end lost 4 bases, the J end lost 9 bases, and 8 bases lay between the germline ends. The CDR3 runs to 10 residues. The germline gives CDR1 SGDLS, CDR2 YYNGEE. The CDR3 nucleotides are TGTGCCAGCAGCACACTAGGGCAGTACTTC. It translates to CASSTLGQYF.

The table lists this clone with a count of one. V gene TRBV14 combines with J gene TRBJ2-7, with D perhaps matching TRBD2 (5 bases). The CDR3 is 13 amino acids. The germline V and J ends were trimmed by 1 base and 4 bases, with 8 bases remaining between them. The V gene's germline CDR1 is SGHDN and CDR2 FVKESK. In nucleotides, the CDR3 is TGTGCCAGCAGCCAAGGGGCGGGTTACGAGCAGTACTTC. It yields the protein CASSQGAGYEQYF.

This clone was detected only once. The V and J genes are TRBV19 and TRBJ2-1, with 8 bases matching TRBD2. CDR1 and CDR2 from the germline V gene are LNHDA and SQIVND (reference sequence). This CDR3 has 15 residues. V gave up 6 bases and J gave up 8 bases; unmatched junction bases: 12. The DNA for the CDR3 is TGTGCCAGTAGCTCAGCCGGGACTAGAGGGGATGAGCAGTTCTTC. Protein product: CASSSAGTRGDEQFF.

The V and J genes are TRBV19 and TRBJ1-5; D is possibly TRBD1 (5 bases). Between the trimmed V and J ends, which lost 7 bases and 6 bases, there was a span of 22 bases. Germline V gives CDR1 LNHDA, CDR2 SQIVND (reference sequence). This CDR3 has 16 amino acids. The DNA for the CDR3 is TGTGCCAGTAAGAGGACGGCAGGGCGTGATCGTCAGCCCCAGCATTTT. Protein product: CASKRTAGRDRQPQHF.

This chain links TRBV5-1 with TRBJ1-4, with a tentative D call TRBD1 (6 bases). Trimming took off 1 base at V and 0 bases at J, with 10 bases between the two ends. The CDR3 totals 16 residues. CDR1 is SGHRS and CDR2 is YFSETQ in the germline V gene. CDR3 residues: CASSLQGPATNEKLFF. CDR3 sequence (DNA): TGCGCCAGCAGCTTGCAGGGGCCTGCAACTAATGAAAAACTGTTTTTT.

The chain recombines TRBV27 with TRBJ2-7; possible D gene TRBD2, 7 bases. The V end was cut by 5 bases, the J end by 1 base, with 15 bases between. Germline-derived CDR1 and CDR2 are MNHEY and SMNVEV (reference sequence). The length of the CDR3 is 15 residues. CDR3: CASSPAGAESYEQYF. For the CDR3, the DNA is TGTGCCAGCAGTCCCGCGGGGGCGGAGTCCTACGAGCAGTACTTC.

The CDR3 DNA is TGCAGCGTTCCCATCCCCCCGGGACAGGACACTGAAGCTTTCTTT. It specifies CSVPIPPGQDTEAFF. The chain employs TRBV29-1 and TRBJ1-1; 8 nucleotides line up with TRBD1. The CDR3 spans 15 residues. J lost 3 bases, V lost 5 bases, and 11 bases had no gene match. Germline CDR1 and CDR2: SQVTM and ANQGSEA. Full variable domain (missing parts from reference TRBV29-1 and TRBJ1-1): SAVISQKPSRDICQRGTSLTIQCQVDSQVTMMFWYRQQPGQSLTLIATANQGSEATYESGFVIDKFPISRPNLTFSTLTVSNMSPEDSSIYLCSVPIPPGQDTEAFFGQGTRLTVV.

The J gene is TRBJ2-4, the V gene TRBV6-5, with 8 bases lining up with TRBD1. The CDR3 covers 15 residues. Germline assignment: CDR1 MNHEY and CDR2 SVGAGI. After removal of 6 bases from V and 1 base from J, the junction contained 5 bases not matched to a gene. CDR3 nucleotides: TGTGCCAGCAGCAGGGACAGGCTCGCCAAAAACATTCAGTACTTC. This gives the protein CASSRDRLAKNIQYF.

The genes are TRBV21-1 and TRBJ1-2. TRBV21-1 is labeled a pseudogene. This CDR3 contains 15 residues. CDR3 sequence (DNA): TGTGCCAGCAGCACTGGGAGGTGTGCACCGGGTGGCTACACCTTC. Protein: CASSTGRCAPGGYTF.

V and J are TRBV4-2 and TRBJ2-7; weak D call: TRBD2 (5 bases). Deletions cut 4 bases from V and 1 base from J, with 14 bases between. Germline CDR1 LGHNA, CDR2 YNFKEQ. This CDR3 region has 15 residues. The CDR3 DNA sequence: TGTGCCAGCAGCCGGGCTAGCAGTGCGTCCTACGAGCAGTACTTC. Amino acid sequence: CASSRASSASYEQYF.

V usage is TRBV18 and J usage is TRBJ2-6, with D unclear. The V end was cut by 0 bases, the J end by 0 bases, with 3 bases between. This CDR3 region has 15 residues. From germline, CDR1 is KGHSH and CDR2 LQKENI. In DNA, the CDR3 is TGTGCCAGCTCACCACCCCACTCTGGGGCCAACGTCCTGACTTTC. Translation: CASSPPHSGANVLTF.

This chain connects TRBV6-6 to TRBJ1-6, with 7 bases aligning to TRBD1. Trimming took 5 bases from V and 0 from J; bases not matched to a gene: 13. CDR1 is MNHNY, CDR2 SVGAGI, per germline (reference sequence). This CDR3 has 19 amino acids. This CDR3 is CASSQGGGPGSSYNSPLHF. CDR3 nucleotides: TGTGCCAGCAGTCAGGGGGGGGGTCCAGGTAGCTCCTATAATTCACCCCTCCACTTT.

In regard to this clone: This sample includes further DNA sequences coding for the same CDR3. The chain links TRBV5-1 to TRBJ2-3; 8 nucleotides match TRBD2. Germline CDR1 reads SGHRS; CDR2 reads YFSETQ. CDR3 size: 15 residues. V was pared by 4 bases and J by 0 bases, with 4 bases of the junction left unmatched. This chain's CDR3 is CASSPGGASTDTQYF. CDR3 DNA sequence: TGCGCCAGCAGCCCGGGGGGGGCGAGCACAGATACGCAGTATTTT.

The chain links TRBV29-1 to TRBJ1-1, with no clear D. CDR3 length: 13 amino acids. The germline V gene has CDR1 SQVTM and CDR2 ANQGSEA. V lost 7 bases and J 0 bases, leaving 12 bases between the germline ends. CDR3 coding DNA: TGCAGCGCAGAACAGAGCATGAACACTGAAGCTTTCTTT. Its translation: CSAEQSMNTEAFF.

The J gene is TRBJ2-1, the V gene TRBV24-1; D possibly corresponds to TRBD2 (5 bases). Per germline, CDR1 KGHDR and CDR2 SFDVKD. V was pared by 9 bases and J by 2 bases, with 7 bases between. The CDR3 length is 12 residues. CDR3: CATGSAYNEQFF. The DNA of the CDR3 is TGTGCCACCGGGAGCGCCTACAATGAGCAGTTCTTC.

This clone was counted a single time. The chain combines TRBV28 with TRBJ1-4; no definite D call. Germline values: CDR1 MDHEN, CDR2 SYDVKM. Trimming shortened V by 2 bases and J by 4 bases, and 8 bases separated the two germline ends. CDR3 length: 14 amino acids. The CDR3 DNA sequence: TGTGCCAGCAGTTTACTTCGTAGTAATGAAAAACTGTTTTTT. This sequence encodes CASSLLRSNEKLFF.

A word on this clone: Compared with germline, one end of the junction differs, possibly owing to a read error. CDR3 nucleotide sequence: TGTGCTAGCAGCTTAACGGACAGGGGGAGCTACAATGAGCAGTTCTTC. Residues: CASSLTDRGSYNEQFF. This sequence joins TRBV7-7 and TRBJ2-1; 10 positions agree with TRBD1. CDR1 and CDR2 (germline): SSHAT, FNYEAQ (reference sequence). This CDR3 contains 16 residues.

The chain employs TRBV3-1 (or the pseudogene TRBV3-2) and TRBJ1-2, with D possibly matching TRBD1 (5 bases). The V end lost 5 bases, the J end lost 4 bases, and 14 bases lay between the germline ends. Germline-derived CDR1 and CDR2 are LGHDT and YNNKEL (reference sequence). The CDR3 extends over 14 amino acids. The CDR3 coding sequence is TGTGCCAGCAGCAGGAAGGGGTTGGGCTATGGCTACACCTTC. Amino acid sequence: CASSRKGLGYGYTF.